This T cell receptor beta chain was obtained from a study of shared clonotypes between healthy human individuals. The table came from immunoSEQ multiplex PCR; TCRdb's copy has only in-frame clones and leaves some out. The sample yields about 2.4 million clones, roughly 93% seen once. V shed 2 bases and J shed 1 base, with 8 bases lying between them. The CDR3 loop spans 14 amino acids. Germline values: CDR1 SGHAT, CDR2 FQNNGV. The TCR comes from a man aged 18 to 29 in good health. Some clones in this sample may be carry-over from other donors' samples. The rearrangement joins TRBV11-2 to TRBJ1-1; tentative D call: TRBD1 (6 bases). The sequenced sample consisted of naive CD4+ T cells from PBMCs. Noted subset: CD45RA+ positively selected. The CDR3, as DNA: TGTGCCAGCAGCTTAACACAGGGGAACACTGAAGCTTTCTTT. Encoded protein: CASSLTQGNTEAFF.